This entry is about one T cell receptor beta chain. Its antigen is as yet unknown. This CDR3 is 14 amino acids long. CDR1 and CDR2 (germline): SGHTA, FQGTGA. The germline V and J ends were trimmed by 4 bases and 1 base, with 7 bases remaining between them. Using immunoSEQ multiplex PCR, the repertoire was profiled, and TCRdb retains in-frame clones only, with some absent. Of some 28,000 clones listed, approximately 90% are singletons. The data stem from a study of T cells in localized non-small cell lung cancer. General study points: Uninvolved adjacent lung showed higher T cell clonality than tumor. Adjacent lung exhibited a median of about 50 among the 100 most abundant tumor clones.

The V call is TRBV7-3, the J call TRBJ2-2; tentatively, D is TRBD1 (5 bases). The receptor comes from a woman between 18 and 49 years old with stage I lung adenocarcinoma. This sample comprised peripheral blood, obtained before any cancer treatment. The chain's CDR3 is CASSSTVNTGELFF. Here the CDR3 DNA reads TGTGCCAGCAGCTCGACAGTGAACACCGGGGAGCTGTTTTTT.